These 30 T cell receptor beta chains share one sample of origin, sequenced in a study of CD8 T cells in ankylosing spondylitis. Study results and limitations: A motif in TCR beta, a set of roughly eight highly homologous variants, appeared characteristic of ankylosing spondylitis blood.

TCRdb fed the 5' RACE reads into MiXCR, producing one record per CDR3 protein. The sample has approximately 500,000 distinct CDR3 sequences; about 13% are singletons. These TCRs are of unknown antigen specificity. Sequencing was performed on blood, either unsorted or a sorted T cell fraction (not recorded which). The origin of the receptors is a male donor with ankylosing spondylitis.

V gene TRBV12-3 or TRBV12-4 combines with J gene TRBJ2-5; unclear D gene. V was pared by 7 bases and J by 2 bases, with 11 bases between. The CDR3 has 13 residues. The CDR3, as DNA: TGTGCCAGCATGGAGACTCGACAAGAGACCCAGTACTTC. Translating it yields CASMETRQETQYF.

V usage is TRBV29-1 and J usage is TRBJ2-5; D unclear. V dropped 4 bases and J dropped 1 base, with 4 bases sitting between them. This CDR3 is 11 amino acids long. Germline values: CDR1 SQVTM, CDR2 ANQGSEA. CDR3 sequence (DNA): TGCAGCGTTGGCAGCCAAGAGACCCAGTACTTC. Its protein is CSVGSQETQYF.

This clonotype has at least ten counts. The V call is TRBV20-1, the J call TRBJ2-1, with 10 positions matching TRBD2. This CDR3 comprises 15 residues. V was pared by 5 bases and J by 3 bases, with 7 bases of the junction left unmatched. Germline CDR1 DFQATT, CDR2 SNEGSKA (reference sequence). CDR3 sequence reads: CSARGRTSGYNEQFF. As DNA, the CDR3 is TGCAGTGCTCGAGGACGGACTAGCGGCTACAATGAGCAGTTCTTC.

The CDR3 here is CSASSGFAPMNTEAFF. CDR3 DNA: TGCAGTGCTAGCTCAGGGTTTGCCCCCATGAACACTGAAGCTTTCTTT. The chain has TRBV20-1 and TRBJ1-1; D is possibly TRBD1 (5 bases). The CDR3 extends over 16 amino acids. Germline V gives CDR1 DFQATT, CDR2 SNEGSKA (reference sequence). The V gene lost 3 bases and the J gene lost 0 bases, with 17 bases spanning the gap.

This clonotype was counted ten times or more. This chain uses TRBV24-1 with TRBJ1-5, with TRBD1 identical over 9 bases. There are 14 residues in the CDR3. Germline-derived CDR1 and CDR2 are KGHDR and SFDVKD. J was trimmed by 3 bases and V by 8 bases; bases with no gene match: 4. The DNA of the CDR3 is TGTGCCACCACGCGGACAGGGGACAATCAGCCCCAGCATTTT. It specifies CATTRTGDNQPQHF.

This clonotype was found a few times. The gene calls are TRBV5-5 and TRBJ1-6, with a weak D call TRBD1 (5 bases). Germline CDR1 SGHKS, CDR2 YYEKEE (reference sequence). The CDR3 length is 14 residues. Between the trimmed V and J ends, which lost 0 bases and 7 bases, there was a span of 8 bases. This CDR3 reads CASSLVRENSPLHF. CDR3 sequence (DNA): TGTGCCAGCAGCTTGGTCAGGGAAAATTCACCCCTCCACTTT.

This clonotype was seen more than once but under ten times. The rearrangement uses TRBV15 and TRBJ2-7, with 7 bases identical to TRBD1. The CDR3 runs to 13 residues. The germline gives CDR1 LNHNV, CDR2 YYDKDF (reference sequence). The V gene end was trimmed by 1 base and the J gene end by 6 bases; junction bases not matched to a gene: 3. The CDR3, as DNA: TGTGCCACCAGCAGAGTGGCAGGGGGCGAGCAGTACGTC. It yields the protein CATSRVAGGEQYV.

The V gene is TRBV20-1, the J gene TRBJ2-2; TRBD2 matches 10 bases. This CDR3 has 15 residues. V lost 3 bases to trimming and J lost 5 bases; unmatched junction nucleotides: 6. The germline CDR1 and CDR2 sequences are DFQATT and SNEGSKA (reference sequence). CDR3 nucleotides: TGCAGTGCTAGGAAACCAGCGGGGGGGACCGGGGAGCTGTTTTTT. The encoded protein is CSARKPAGGTGELFF.

The chain joins TRBV10-2 to TRBJ2-2, with 13 bases aligning to TRBD2. This CDR3 comprises 18 residues. Germline loops: CDR1 WSHSY, CDR2 SAAADI. J lost 2 bases, V lost 6 bases, and 9 bases had no gene match. CDR3 sequence reads: CASRPPGTSGANTGELFF. DNA of the CDR3: TGCGCCAGCAGACCACCCGGGACTAGCGGGGCAAACACCGGGGAGCTGTTTTTT.

This clonotype came up a few times. As DNA, the CDR3 is TGTGCCAGCAGTGGGACTAGGAACACCGGGGAGCTGTTTTTT. This encodes CASSGTRNTGELFF. The genes are TRBV11-2 and TRBJ2-2; 8 bases align to TRBD2. The CDR3 is 14 residues long. Germline loops: CDR1 SGHAT, CDR2 FQNNGV. Trimming at V came to 6 bases and at J to 1 base, leaving 1 base not matched to a gene.

V gene TRBV24-1 combines with J gene TRBJ2-1; tentative D call: TRBD1 (5 bases). This CDR3 has 17 residues. CDR1 KGHDR and CDR2 SFDVKD come from the germline V gene. Trimming removed 3 bases from V and 8 bases from J, with 22 bases in between. The CDR3 nucleotides read TGTGCCACCAGTGATAAAACAGGTAGAAGTAAGGGGTATGAGCAGTTCTTC. As protein: CATSDKTGRSKGYEQFF.

The chain joins TRBV3-1 to TRBJ2-5, with 7 bases matching TRBD2. Germline CDR1 LGHDT, CDR2 YNNKEL (reference sequence). CDR3 size: 15 residues. V was pared by 0 bases and J by 5 bases, with 6 bases of the junction left unmatched. CDR3 protein: CASSQDRTSGETQYF. CDR3 sequence (DNA): TGTGCCAGCAGCCAAGATCGGACTAGTGGCGAGACCCAGTACTTC.

This chain links TRBV5-1 with TRBJ2-1; the D gene is possibly TRBD2 (5 bases). Deletions cut 4 bases from V and 1 base from J, with 15 bases between. The germline V gene has CDR1 SGHRS and CDR2 YFSETQ. The CDR3 extends over 16 amino acids. This CDR3 is CASSLNPPGSYNEQFF. CDR3 coding DNA: TGCGCCAGCAGCCTCAACCCTCCGGGGTCCTACAATGAGCAGTTCTTC.

This clonotype was seen more than once but under ten times. The chain is built from TRBV3-1 and TRBJ2-1, with 9 nucleotides matching TRBD2. The CDR3 totals 17 residues. Germline assignment: CDR1 LGHDT and CDR2 YNNKEL (reference sequence). V dropped 1 base and J dropped 5; count of bases not matched to a gene: 9. The CDR3 nucleotides are TGTGCCAGCAGCCAAGCCTCTGGAGCGGGAGGCCACAATGAGCAGTTCTTC. Protein sequence: CASSQASGAGGHNEQFF.

This chain uses TRBV5-1 with TRBJ1-1; D is undetermined. The V gene's germline CDR1 is SGHRS and CDR2 YFSETQ. The CDR3 has 17 residues. V gave up 0 bases and J gave up 6 bases, with 21 bases separating them. Written as DNA, the CDR3 is TGCGCCAGCAGCTTGGATGGCAGTTTGACGATAGGGCCTGAAGCTTTCTTT. Protein sequence: CASSLDGSLTIGPEAFF.

This clonotype was detected many times. V usage is TRBV12-3 or TRBV12-4 and J usage is TRBJ2-5, with 10 bases that match TRBD2. The J segment lost 4 bases and the V segment lost 4 bases, leaving 6 bases of the junction unmatched. This CDR3 comprises 15 residues. The CDR3 loop reads CASSYASGRGETQYF. Here the CDR3 DNA reads TGTGCCAGCAGTTACGCCAGCGGGAGGGGAGAGACCCAGTACTTC.

This clonotype appeared a few times. The rearrangement joins TRBV5-1 to TRBJ2-3, with TRBD1 as a possible D gene (6 bases). The V gene's germline CDR1 is SGHRS and CDR2 YFSETQ. The CDR3 has 16 amino acids. Trimming took off 0 bases at V and 3 bases at J, with 14 bases between the two ends. For the CDR3, the DNA is TGCGCCAGCAGCTTGGAAGGGCAGGGGCAGACAGATACGCAGTATTTT. It is translated as CASSLEGQGQTDTQYF.

This chain uses TRBV24-1 with TRBJ2-7; the match to TRBD2 covers 10 bases. V gave up 4 bases and J gave up 2 bases; unmatched junction bases: 4. Germline-derived CDR1 and CDR2 are KGHDR and SFDVKD. There are 15 residues in the CDR3. The CDR3 DNA sequence: TGTGCCACCAGTGAGAGGACTAGCGGCCCCTACGAGCAGTACTTC. Its translation: CATSERTSGPYEQYF.

The V gene is TRBV12-3 or TRBV12-4, the J gene TRBJ2-6; D is undetermined. The CDR3 consists of 12 residues. Here the CDR3 reads CGFDPGANVLTF. In nucleotides, the CDR3 is TGTGGATTTGATCCAGGGGCCAACGTCCTGACTTTC.

This chain connects TRBV19 to TRBJ1-4, with D perhaps matching TRBD1 (5 bases). CDR1 and CDR2 (germline): LNHDA, SQIVND (reference sequence). V was trimmed by 7 bases and J by 7 bases, leaving 16 bases between them. The CDR3 sequence is 14 residues long. For the CDR3, the DNA is TGTGCCAGTACCTTCGGGGGTTTGCGTGAAAAACTGTTTTTT. Translated, it gives CASTFGGLREKLFF.

For the CDR3, the DNA is TGTGCCAGCAGCTTAGCTAGCGGGGGCACCGGGGAGCTGTTTTTT. Amino acid sequence: CASSLASGGTGELFF. V gene TRBV11-2 combines with J gene TRBJ2-2; 10 bases map to TRBD2. The ends lost 1 base at V and 4 bases at J; junction bases unmatched: 0. The CDR3 has 15 residues. Germline V gives CDR1 SGHAT, CDR2 FQNNGV.

This clonotype has more than one count but fewer than ten. This chain links TRBV6-5 with TRBJ1-2; D unresolved. CDR1 is MNHEY, CDR2 SVGAGI, per germline. Trimming shortened V by 4 bases and J by 4 bases, and 1 base separated the two germline ends. The CDR3 extends over 10 amino acids. CDR3 nucleotides: TGTGCCAGCAGTTTCTATGGCTACACCTTC. Its protein is CASSFYGYTF.

This clonotype occurred a few times. The chain carries TRBV7-8 and TRBJ2-2; D gene unclear. Germline CDR1 reads SGHVS; CDR2 reads FQNEAQ. CDR3 length: 12 amino acids. The V and J ends lost 0 bases and 8 bases respectively, with 4 bases between them. Written as DNA, the CDR3 is TGTGCCAGCAGCTTAGCCTGGGGGGAGCTGTTTTTT. Residues: CASSLAWGELFF.

This clonotype came up many times. The V call is TRBV12-3 or TRBV12-4, the J call TRBJ2-1; no clear D. Trimming took 5 bases from V and 5 from J, leaving 10 bases between them. This CDR3 is built from 13 residues. The chain's CDR3 is CASSPGPDNEQFF. In DNA form, the CDR3 reads TGTGCCAGCAGTCCTGGACCCGACAATGAGCAGTTCTTC.

This clonotype was seen only a few times. This rearrangement joins TRBV5-8 to TRBJ1-4; D not certain. Trimming pared 2 bases from V and 0 bases from J, leaving 17 bases between. There are 18 residues in the CDR3. CDR1 and CDR2 (germline): SGHTS, YDEGEE. The CDR3 spells CASSLVTLNLATNEKLFF. CDR3 bases: TGTGCCAGCAGCTTAGTGACACTCAACCTTGCAACTAATGAAAAACTGTTTTTT.

The V and J genes are TRBV28 and TRBJ2-7; D is possibly TRBD1 or TRBD2 (5 bases each). The V and J ends lost 7 bases and 0 bases respectively, with 10 bases between them. CDR1 and CDR2 (germline): MDHEN, SYDVKM. The CDR3 is 13 amino acids. The CDR3 reads CASTGTRSYEQYV. In DNA form, the CDR3 reads TGTGCCAGCACGGGGACCCGCTCCTACGAGCAGTACGTC.

V and J are TRBV20-1 and TRBJ1-1, with D hard to call. V lost 3 bases, J lost 1 base, and 9 bases lay in between. From germline, CDR1 is DFQATT and CDR2 SNEGSKA (reference sequence). This CDR3 has 13 amino acids. In nucleotides, the CDR3 is TGCAGTGCTAGTAAGGACGGGAACACTGAAGCTTTCTTT. This translates into CSASKDGNTEAFF.

This sequence joins TRBV5-1 and TRBJ1-2; 8 positions agree with TRBD1. The CDR3 runs 16 residues. Germline CDR1 is SGHRS and CDR2 is YFSETQ. J gave up 8 bases and V 3 bases, and 15 bases lay outside the gene matches. The CDR3 loop reads CASSSRMSDRGSGYTF. In DNA, the CDR3 is TGCGCCAGCAGCTCCAGGATGTCTGACAGGGGATCCGGCTACACCTTC.

This clonotype was detected only a few times. The rearrangement uses TRBV7-9 and TRBJ2-1; 10 bases line up with TRBD1. Per germline, CDR1 SEHNR and CDR2 FQNEAQ (reference sequence). The J segment lost 7 bases and the V segment lost 0 bases, leaving 6 bases of the junction unmatched. This CDR3 is built from 16 residues. Written as DNA, the CDR3 is TGTGCCAGCAGCTTAGCGGGACAGGGGAAAAGGAATGAGCAGTTCTTC. Amino acid sequence: CASSLAGQGKRNEQFF.

This clonotype was counted between two and nine times. The CDR3, as DNA: TGCAGCGTTGAAATTTCCGCAGCCACTGAAGCTTTCTTT. This translates into CSVEISAATEAFF. This chain joins TRBV29-1 and TRBJ1-1; D gene unclear. Germline V CDR1 and CDR2: SQVTM, ANQGSEA. CDR3 length equals 13 residues. Trimming cost V 2 bases and J 4 bases, with 11 bases left between them.